This T cell receptor beta chain was sequenced in a study of blood T cell repertoires in COVID-19. Authors' processing steps: The assay estimated nucleated cells by amplifying reference gene primers. Only in-frame clones appear in the TCRdb table, and some are missing; sequencing was by immunoSEQ multiplex PCR. V and J calls and clone size come straight from that table; D and trimming were deduced from the DNA. The data hold 310,000 or so clones, with around 90% observed a single time. This receptor was taken from a woman aged 25 to 39 who had recovered from COVID-19. Source material: PBMCs or T cells enriched from blood (not recorded which).

CDR3 sequence reads: CATSDLGIGGRNEQFF. Written as DNA, the CDR3 is TGTGCCACCAGTGATTTGGGGATAGGGGGACGCAATGAGCAGTTCTTC. This chain uses TRBV24-1 with TRBJ2-1; D possibly corresponds to TRBD1 (6 bases). Per the germline V gene, CDR1 is KGHDR and CDR2 is SFDVKD. Trimming took 0 bases from V and 6 from J, leaving 14 bases between them. The CDR3 contains 16 residues.